The rows below give T cell receptor beta chains drawn from one sample of a study of early T cells in non-severe SARS-CoV-2 infection. TCRdb independently ran MiXCR on the 5' RACE reads; one entry per CDR3 protein. The sample has about 45,000 distinct CDR3 sequences, more than 9% seen once; the top ten hold 21%. The sample was whole blood. The source of these receptors is an adult who was a healthcare worker with PCR-confirmed SARS-CoV-2 infection or an uninfected control (not recorded which). Both conserved end residues are part of each CDR3. D genes are given only for firm matches. The listing skips clone size in some rows; elsewhere it reads once, few, many or a size class.

TRBJ2-2	many	TRBD2	TRBV9	CASSVAASGFVGELFF	TGTGCCAGCAGCGTAGCGGCTAGCGGGTTTGTCGGGGAGCTGTTTTTT
TRBJ1-3	-	TRBD1	TRBV7-2	CASSSGTGVGNTIYF	TGTGCCAGCAGCTCCGGGACAGGGGTCGGAAACACCATATATTTT
TRBJ2-5	-	-	TRBV7-8	CVSSLGQRETQYF	TGTGTCAGCAGCTTAGGGCAGCGAGAGACCCAGTACTTC
TRBJ1-6	many	-	TRBV9	CASSDYNSPLHF	TGTGCCAGCAGCGACTATAATTCACCCCTCCACTTT
TRBJ2-1	-	TRBD2	TRBV28	CASSLAGAPFNNEQFF	TGTGCCAGCAGTCTAGCGGGGGCCCCCTTTAACAATGAGCAGTTCTTC
TRBJ2-7	-	-	TRBV15	CATSRDRMSSYEQYF	TGTGCCACCAGCAGAGATCGTATGAGCTCCTACGAGCAGTACTTC
TRBJ2-1	many	-	TRBV4-3	CASSQVAYNEQFF	TGCGCCAGCAGCCAAGTCGCCTACAATGAGCAGTTCTTC
TRBJ1-3	many	-	TRBV27	CASSLSVRQGNTIYF	TGTGCCAGCAGTTTATCTGTACGACAGGGAAACACCATATATTTT
TRBJ1-5	many	-	TRBV29-1	CSVVGGRDQPQHF	TGCAGCGTTGTAGGGGGGCGAGATCAGCCCCAGCATTTT
TRBJ1-1	many	-	TRBV28	CASSSGRSREAFF	TGTGCCAGCAGTTCCGGGAGATCCCGTGAAGCTTTCTTT
TRBJ2-7	-	-	TRBV6-5	CASSTDRSEQYF	TGTGCCAGCAGTACCGACAGGAGCGAGCAGTACTTC
TRBJ2-2	many	TRBD2	TRBV12-3/TRBV12-4	CASNFFASGSRGGELFF	TGTGCCAGCAATTTCTTTGCTAGCGGGAGTCGGGGCGGGGAGCTGTTTTTT
TRBJ2-1	few	-	TRBV15	CATSSGLIDEQFF	TGTGCCACCAGCAGCGGACTAATTGATGAGCAGTTCTTC
TRBJ2-1	few	-	TRBV4-2	CASSQGGKQGNEQFF	TGTGCCAGCAGCCAAGGGGGGAAGCAGGGGAATGAGCAGTTCTTC
TRBJ1-1	many	-	TRBV2	CASRQALTGNTEAFF	TGTGCCAGCCGACAGGCTCTAACGGGGAACACTGAAGCTTTCTTT
TRBJ1-2	few	TRBD1	TRBV6-6	CASSHGQDDGYTF	TGTGCCAGCAGCCACGGACAGGATGATGGCTACACCTTC
TRBJ2-3	many	-	TRBV7-9	CASSLDADTQYF	TGTGCCAGCAGCTTAGACGCAGATACGCAGTATTTT
TRBJ2-5	many	-	TRBV2	CASSWAEQETQYF	TGTGCCAGCAGTTGGGCAGAGCAAGAGACCCAGTACTTC